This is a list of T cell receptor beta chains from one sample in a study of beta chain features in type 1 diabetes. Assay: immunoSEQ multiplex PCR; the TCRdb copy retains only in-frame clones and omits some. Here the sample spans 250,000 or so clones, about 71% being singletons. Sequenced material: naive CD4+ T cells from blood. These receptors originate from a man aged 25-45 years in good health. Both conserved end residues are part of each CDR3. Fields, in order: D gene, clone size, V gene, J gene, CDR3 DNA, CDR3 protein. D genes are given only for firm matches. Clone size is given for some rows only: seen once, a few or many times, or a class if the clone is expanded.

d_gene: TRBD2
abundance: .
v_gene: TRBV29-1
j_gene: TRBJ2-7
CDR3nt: TGCAGCGTTGCAGGGCGGGGGGTCTACGAGCAGTACTTC
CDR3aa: CSVAGRGVYEQYF

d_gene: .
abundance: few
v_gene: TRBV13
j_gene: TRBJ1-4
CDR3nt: TGTGCCAGCAGCTTAGGGCCAGGAAAACTGTTTTTT
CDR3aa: CASSLGPGKLFF

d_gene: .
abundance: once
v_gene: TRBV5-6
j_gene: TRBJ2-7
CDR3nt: TGTGCCAGCAGCTTGGAGGGACTCCTCTCCTACGAGCAGTACTTC
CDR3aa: CASSLEGLLSYEQYF

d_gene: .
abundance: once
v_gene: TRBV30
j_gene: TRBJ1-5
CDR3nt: TGTGCCTGGAGTGTCCATTATAGCAATCAGCCCCAGCATTTT
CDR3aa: CAWSVHYSNQPQHF

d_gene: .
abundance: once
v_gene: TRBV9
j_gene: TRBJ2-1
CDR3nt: TGTGCCAGCAGCGTACGGTCGGAGGATGAGCAGTTCTTC
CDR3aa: CASSVRSEDEQFF

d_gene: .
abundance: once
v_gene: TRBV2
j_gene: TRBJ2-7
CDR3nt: TGTGCCAGCAGTGTATTCCGCTCCTACGAGCAGTACTTC
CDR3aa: CASSVFRSYEQYF

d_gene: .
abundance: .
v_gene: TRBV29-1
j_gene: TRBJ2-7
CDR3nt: TGCAGCTTGATGGACGGACGTTACCCCTACGAGCAGTACTTC
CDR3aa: CSLMDGRYPYEQYF

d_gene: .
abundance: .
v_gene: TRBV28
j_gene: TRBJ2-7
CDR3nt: TGTGCCAGCACTAGGACAGACTACGAGCAGTACTTC
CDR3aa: CASTRTDYEQYF

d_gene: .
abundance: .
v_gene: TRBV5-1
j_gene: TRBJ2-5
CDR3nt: TGCGCCAGCAGCCAACGGTCGGAGACCCAGTACTTC
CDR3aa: CASSQRSETQYF

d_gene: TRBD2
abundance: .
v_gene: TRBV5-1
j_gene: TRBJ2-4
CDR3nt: TGCGCCAGCAGCTTTAGCGGGGAACCTTATCTAGCCAAAAACATTCAGTACTTC
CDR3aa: CASSFSGEPYLAKNIQYF

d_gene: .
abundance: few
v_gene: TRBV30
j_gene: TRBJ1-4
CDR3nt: TGTGCCTGGACACCAGGAGCCACTTTAAATGAAAAACTGTTTTTT
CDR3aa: CAWTPGATLNEKLFF

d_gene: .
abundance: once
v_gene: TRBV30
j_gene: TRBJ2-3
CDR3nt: TGTGCCTGGGCTCCTACAGATACGCAGTATTTT
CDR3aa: CAWAPTDTQYF

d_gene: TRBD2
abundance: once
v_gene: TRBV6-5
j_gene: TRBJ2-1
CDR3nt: TGTGTTACTAGCGGGTCATACAATGAGCAGTTCTTC
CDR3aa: CVTSGSYNEQFF

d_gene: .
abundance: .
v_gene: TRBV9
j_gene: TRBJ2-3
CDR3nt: TGTGCCAGCAGCCCATCCCCCTGGGGAGAGATATTAGATACGCAGTATTTT
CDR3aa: CASSPSPWGEILDTQYF

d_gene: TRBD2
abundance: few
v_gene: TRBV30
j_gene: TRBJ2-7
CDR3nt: TGTGCCTGGAGTACTAGCGGGAGGGGAAGGAACTTC
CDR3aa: CAWSTSGRGRNF

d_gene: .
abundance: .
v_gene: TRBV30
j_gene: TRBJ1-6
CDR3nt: TGTGCCTGGAGTGTCGGGGCTAATAATTCACCCCTCCACTTT
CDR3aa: CAWSVGANNSPLHF

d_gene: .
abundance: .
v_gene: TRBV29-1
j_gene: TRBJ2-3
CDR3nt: TGCAGCGTTGTCTCCAGGGAGTGGGCTACAGATACGCAGTATTTT
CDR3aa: CSVVSREWATDTQYF